The 30 T cell receptor beta chains below come from one sample, sequenced in a study of response to subunit inactivated influenza vaccine. Using its own MiXCR run on the RT-PCR reads, TCRdb lists one record per CDR3 protein. The sample carries 800,000 to 1,000,000 distinct CDR3 sequences, 21% recorded once. The specimen comprised PBMCs from blood, sampled around 5 days after vaccination. The receptors come from a man in his fifties or sixties who received an inactivated influenza vaccine.

This clonotype was seen at least ten times. The chain links TRBV20-1 to TRBJ2-3; TRBD2 aligns across 8 bases. V shed 6 bases and J 5 bases; nucleotides not matched to a gene: 19. Germline assignment: CDR1 DFQATT and CDR2 SNEGSKA (reference sequence). CDR3 length equals 17 residues. The CDR3 here is CSANPLTGGGLIDTQYF. The CDR3 region has the DNA TGCAGTGCCAATCCCCTTACGGGGGGGGGCCTAATAGATACGCAGTATTTT.

This clonotype was found a few times. The V gene is TRBV7-9, the J gene TRBJ1-3, with D hard to call. V gave up 1 base and J gave up 0 bases, with 4 bases separating them. CDR3 size: 14 residues. The germline V gene encodes CDR1 SEHNR and CDR2 FQNEAQ (reference sequence). The CDR3: CASSLGHSGNTIYF. DNA of the CDR3: TGTGCCAGCAGCTTAGGGCACTCTGGAAACACCATATATTTT.

This clonotype was observed a few times. The rearrangement uses TRBV3-1 and TRBJ1-6; D not resolved. The V end lost 2 bases, the J end lost 10 bases, and 9 bases lay between the germline ends. There are 13 residues in the CDR3. Germline assignment: CDR1 LGHDT and CDR2 YNNKEL (reference sequence). CDR3 coding DNA: TGTGCCAGCAGCCAAAAAAGAGAATCACCCCTCCACTTT. It translates to CASSQKRESPLHF.

This clonotype appeared a few times. The V call is TRBV20-1, the J call TRBJ2-7; no firm D call. The germline V gene encodes CDR1 DFQATT and CDR2 SNEGSKA (reference sequence). The CDR3 is made up of 14 amino acids. V lost 6 bases and J 0 bases, leaving 15 bases between the germline ends. Here the CDR3 reads CSASVPRSSYEQYF. As DNA, the CDR3 is TGCAGTGCAAGCGTCCCCAGGAGCTCCTACGAGCAGTACTTC.

This clonotype was found many times. This sequence joins TRBV28 and TRBJ1-2; 7 positions agree with TRBD1. The J segment lost 4 bases and the V segment lost 5 bases, leaving 1 base of the junction unmatched. Looked up from germline, CDR1 is MDHEN and CDR2 is SYDVKM. The CDR3 sequence is 12 residues long. As DNA, the CDR3 is TGTGCCAGCAGTAACAGGGGCTATGGCTACACCTTC. This translates into CASSNRGYGYTF.

Concerning this clonotype itself: Since a much larger clone is just one base distant, this may be a read error. The genes are TRBV11-2 and TRBJ1-3; weak D call: TRBD1 (5 bases). CDR3 length equals 12 residues. With 1 base removed from V and 8 bases from J, the gap between germline ends came to 6 bases. CDR1 is SGHAT, CDR2 FQNNGV, per germline. CDR3 bases: TGTGCCAGCAGCTTAGCGGGACACACCATATATTTT. Its protein product is CASSLAGHTIYF.

This clonotype was observed a handful of times. The chain joins TRBV27 to TRBJ2-2; no definite D call. This CDR3 is built from 15 residues. Deletions cut 7 bases from V and 0 bases from J, with 12 bases between. Germline V gene data show CDR1 as MNHEY and CDR2 as SMNVEV (reference sequence). DNA of the CDR3: TGTGCCAGCACCGTGAGCCGAACGAACACCGGGGAGCTGTTTTTT. It yields the protein CASTVSRTNTGELFF.

This chain connects TRBV6-1 to TRBJ2-3; the D gene is possibly TRBD1 (5 bases). The CDR3 runs 14 residues. Germline V CDR1 and CDR2: MNHNS, SASEGT. V was cut by 6 bases and J by 3 bases, with 13 bases left in between. CDR3 coding DNA: TGTGCCAGCAGCCGCCGACAGCCTACAGATACGCAGTATTTT. It translates to CASSRRQPTDTQYF.

The J gene is TRBJ1-2, the V gene TRBV6-6, with D unclear. The germline gives CDR1 MNHNY, CDR2 SVGAGI (reference sequence). Trimming took 2 bases from V and 8 from J, leaving 6 bases between them. The CDR3 is 11 amino acids. CDR3 sequence: CASSYERGYTF. The CDR3 DNA follows: TGTGCCAGCAGTTACGAACGGGGCTACACCTTC.

The rearrangement uses TRBV12-3 or TRBV12-4 and TRBJ1-2; D is perhaps TRBD1 (5 bases). The CDR3 is made up of 13 amino acids. V was clipped by 6 bases and J by 4 bases, with 12 bases between them. CDR3 bases: TGTGCCAGCAGCCCGGGGGGGATCTATGGCTACACCTTC. Its translation: CASSPGGIYGYTF.

The chain links TRBV7-2 to TRBJ2-7; TRBD2 agrees at 7 bases. Germline V CDR1 and CDR2: SGHTA, FQGNSA. Trimming removed 7 bases from V and 3 bases from J; junction bases left unmatched: 9. The CDR3 totals 14 residues. The CDR3 DNA reads TGTGCCAGCACCTCTTGGGAGGGTAGCTACGAGCAGTACTTC. This translates into CASTSWEGSYEQYF.

The chain links TRBV10-3 to TRBJ1-3; a possible D gene is TRBD1 (6 bases). Between the trimmed V and J ends, which lost 3 bases and 2 bases, there was a span of 14 bases. Germline V lookup: CDR1 ENHRY, CDR2 SYGVKD. This CDR3 has 16 amino acids. CDR3: CAISDPGGQTGNTIYF. CDR3 bases: TGTGCCATCAGTGACCCCGGTGGACAGACTGGAAACACCATATATTTT.

This chain connects TRBV20-1 to TRBJ2-1, with D possibly matching TRBD2 (6 bases). The CDR3 extends over 16 amino acids. Trimming took off 5 bases at V and 2 bases at J, with 19 bases between the two ends. Germline lookup yields CDR1 DFQATT and CDR2 SNEGSKA (reference sequence). The CDR3 DNA sequence: TGCAGTGCTGGGTTGCCCCCCACTAGCACCTACAATGAGCAGTTCTTC. This codes for CSAGLPPTSTYNEQFF.

This clonotype occurred a few times. The J gene is TRBJ2-1, the V gene TRBV7-9; maybe TRBD2 (5 bases). This CDR3 region has 12 residues. Trimming took 5 bases from V and 6 from J, leaving 8 bases between them. Germline lookup yields CDR1 SEHNR and CDR2 FQNEAQ (reference sequence). Here the CDR3 DNA reads TGTGCCAGCAGCCCCCTAGCCAATGAGCAGTTCTTC. Translating gives CASSPLANEQFF.

This chain links TRBV7-9 with TRBJ2-5; D is ambiguous. This CDR3 has 13 amino acids. Germline lookup yields CDR1 SEHNR and CDR2 FQNEAQ (reference sequence). Trimming stripped 2 bases from V and 1 base from J, with 5 bases between. Here the CDR3 reads CASSLLAQETQYF. Here the CDR3 DNA reads TGTGCCAGCAGCTTATTAGCCCAAGAGACCCAGTACTTC.

This sequence joins TRBV9 and TRBJ2-1; TRBD1 aligns across 7 bases. Germline assignment: CDR1 SGDLS and CDR2 YYNGEE. The CDR3 loop spans 17 amino acids. With V trimmed by 3 bases and J by 5 bases, 14 bases remained unmatched. The CDR3 loop is CASSETPGTAGHNEQFF. The CDR3 DNA is TGTGCCAGCAGCGAAACACCCGGGACAGCAGGACACAATGAGCAGTTCTTC.

The chain recombines TRBV20-1 with TRBJ2-5; D is ambiguous. This CDR3 is 10 amino acids long. Deletions cut 5 bases from V and 7 bases from J, with 8 bases between. CDR1 DFQATT and CDR2 SNEGSKA come from the germline V gene (reference sequence). The CDR3 loop is CSAPIATQYF. CDR3 nucleotides: TGCAGTGCTCCTATAGCGACCCAGTACTTC.

This clonotype was counted many times. The chain recombines TRBV4-3 with TRBJ2-1; 9 bases fit TRBD2. Looked up from germline, CDR1 is LGHNA and CDR2 is YSLEER. The CDR3 contains 18 residues. The V gene end was trimmed by 0 bases and the J gene end by 7 bases; junction bases not matched to a gene: 13. The CDR3 DNA is TGCGCCAGCAGCCAAGATCTGCGCGGGAGGGCCTCCGGAAATGAGCAGTTCTTC. It is translated as CASSQDLRGRASGNEQFF.

The rearrangement links TRBV4-3 to TRBJ2-3; 7 positions match TRBD2. V lost 0 bases and J lost 1; bases outside the gene matches: 10. The germline gives CDR1 LGHNA, CDR2 YSLEER. This CDR3 has 18 amino acids. In DNA, the CDR3 is TGCGCCAGCAGCCAAGATGGCGGGGGTGCATTGGGCACAGATACGCAGTATTTT. Amino acids: CASSQDGGGALGTDTQYF.

At least ten counts were recorded for this clonotype. This chain connects TRBV27 to TRBJ2-3, with 10 bases fitting TRBD2. Germline-derived CDR1 and CDR2 are MNHEY and SMNVEV (reference sequence). Trimming cost V 5 bases and J 2 bases; bases outside gene matches: 10. This CDR3 region has 17 residues. CDR3: CASSVFPSGGYTDTQYF. The CDR3 region has the DNA TGTGCCAGCAGTGTATTCCCTAGCGGGGGATACACAGATACGCAGTATTTT.

There are a few counts of this clonotype. The CDR3 sequence: CASSSGTSGSSSTDTQYF. The CDR3 DNA is TGCGCCAGCAGCTCCGGGACTAGCGGGTCCTCTAGCACAGATACGCAGTATTTT. The rearrangement uses TRBV5-1 and TRBJ2-3, with 12 bases identical to TRBD2. The CDR3 is 18 residues long. CDR1 and CDR2 (germline): SGHRS, YFSETQ. Trimming took 3 bases from V and 0 from J; bases not matched to a gene: 8. Full variable domain (remainder filled in from reference TRBV5-1 and TRBJ2-3): KAGVTQTPRYLIKTRGQQVTLSCSPISGHRSVSWYQQTPGQGLQFLFEYFSETQRNKGNFPGRFSGRQFSNSRSEMNVSTLELGDSALYLCASSSGTSGSSSTDTQYFGPGTRLTVL.

The chain combines TRBV15 with TRBJ2-7; D remains ambiguous. The germline gives CDR1 LNHNV, CDR2 YYDKDF (reference sequence). Trimming took off 0 bases at V and 0 bases at J, with 9 bases between the two ends. The CDR3 runs 15 residues. CDR3 sequence: CATSRDMASSYEQYF. The CDR3, as DNA: TGTGCCACCAGCAGAGATATGGCTAGCTCCTACGAGCAGTACTTC.

The CDR3 region is CASSPGGARLADTQYF. The CDR3 nucleotides are TGCGCCAGCAGCCCGGGGGGGGCCCGATTGGCAGATACGCAGTATTTT. The rearrangement uses TRBV4-3 and TRBJ2-3, with 8 bases lining up with TRBD2. The germline CDR1 and CDR2 sequences are LGHNA and YSLEER. The V and J ends lost 4 bases and 4 bases, in that order; junction bases with no gene match: 10. This CDR3 contains 16 residues.

V usage is TRBV7-2 and J usage is TRBJ2-5; possible D gene TRBD2, 6 bases. The CDR3 covers 17 residues. Deletions cut 5 bases from V and 5 bases from J, with 24 bases between. Per the germline V gene, CDR1 is SGHTA and CDR2 is FQGNSA. The DNA of the CDR3 is TGTGCCAGCAGCGGTACAGGCGGGACCGGTGGGAGGGAGACCCAGTACTTC. Translation gives CASSGTGGTGGRETQYF.

The chain combines TRBV6-1 with TRBJ2-3; TRBD2 might be the D (7 bases). From germline, CDR1 is MNHNS and CDR2 SASEGT. There are 17 residues in the CDR3. V lost 6 bases and J 0 bases, leaving 19 bases between the germline ends. The CDR3 coding sequence is TGTGCCAGCAGAAGGGTTGCGGGGGACACTAGCACAGATACGCAGTATTTT. Amino acid sequence: CASRRVAGDTSTDTQYF.

This clonotype was counted a few times. The V call is TRBV20-1, the J call TRBJ2-1; weak D call: TRBD2 (5 bases). This CDR3 is built from 14 residues. Trimming removed 3 bases at V and 8 bases at J, with 17 bases between. Germline V lookup: CDR1 DFQATT, CDR2 SNEGSKA (reference sequence). The CDR3 DNA reads TGCAGTGCTAGTTCGGCGGGCTCATGGGATGAGCAGTTCTTC. Translated: CSASSAGSWDEQFF.

This clonotype was detected many times. The chain joins TRBV4-3 to TRBJ1-1; D not resolved. The CDR3 consists of 13 residues. The germline V and J ends were trimmed by 0 bases and 4 bases, with 6 bases remaining between them. From germline, CDR1 is LGHNA and CDR2 YSLEER. CDR3 nucleotides: TGCGCCAGCAGCCAAGAAGAATCCACTGAAGCTTTCTTT. Translated, it gives CASSQEESTEAFF.

This clonotype was detected only a few times. The V call is TRBV18, the J call TRBJ2-5; TRBD1 might be the D (6 bases). The V gene lost 5 bases and the J gene lost 1 base, with 20 bases spanning the gap. The length of the CDR3 is 17 residues. CDR1 and CDR2 (germline): KGHSH, LQKENI. The CDR3 region is CASSITSQGFGQETQYF. CDR3 in DNA: TGTGCCAGCTCAATTACCTCACAGGGATTTGGCCAAGAGACCCAGTACTTC.

In its sample, this clonotype was seen many times. The gene calls are TRBV14 and TRBJ2-2, with 10 nucleotides matching TRBD1. Germline V lookup: CDR1 SGHDN, CDR2 FVKESK. The trim removed 4 bases at V and 5 bases at J, leaving 4 bases unmatched. CDR3 length: 15 residues. CDR3 residues: CASSLPGQGTGELFF. CDR3 sequence (DNA): TGTGCCAGCAGCCTCCCGGGACAGGGGACCGGGGAGCTGTTTTTT. Filled out from reference TRBV14 and TRBJ2-2, the complete variable domain reads EAGVTQFPSHSVIEKGQTVTLRCDPISGHDNLYWYRRVMGKEIKFLLHFVKESKQDESGMPNNRFLAERTGGTYSTLKVQPAELEDSGVYFCASSLPGQGTGELFFGEGSRLTVL.

This chain uses TRBV3-1 with TRBJ2-1, with a possible D match to TRBD1 (6 bases). The germline CDR1 and CDR2 sequences are LGHDT and YNNKEL (reference sequence). The CDR3 length is 15 residues. V shed 0 bases and J shed 2 bases, with 8 bases lying between them. This CDR3 reads CASSQEGTPYNEQFF. CDR3 nucleotide sequence: TGTGCCAGCAGCCAAGAAGGGACACCCTACAATGAGCAGTTCTTC.